The 13 T cell receptor beta chains below come from one sample, sequenced in a study of blood T cell repertoires in COVID-19. Sequencing was performed with immunoSEQ multiplex PCR; in TCRdb, only in-frame clones are kept and a portion is missing. This sample has 80,000 or so clones, with roughly 91% found just once. Material: peripheral blood. These receptors all come from a woman aged 50 to 60 in a cohort sampled during active COVID-19.

The chain links TRBV5-1 to TRBJ2-5; TRBD2 is a possible D gene (6 bases). Germline CDR1 and CDR2: SGHRS and YFSETQ. The V gene lost 1 base and the J gene lost 2 bases, with 9 bases spanning the gap. CDR3 size: 14 residues. DNA for the CDR3: TGCGCCAGCAGCTTGTCGGGGGAGCAAGAGACCCAGTACTTC. Its protein is CASSLSGEQETQYF.

This chain joins TRBV9 and TRBJ2-7, with TRBD2 as a possible D gene (6 bases). Between the trimmed V and J ends, which lost 4 bases and 7 bases, there was a span of 18 bases. Germline CDR1 reads SGDLS; CDR2 reads YYNGEE. This CDR3 is 14 amino acids long. CDR3 residues: CASSWDGGPGEQYF. The CDR3 DNA follows: TGTGCCAGCAGCTGGGACGGAGGGCCAGGGGAGCAGTACTTC.

This chain joins TRBV5-1 and TRBJ2-2; D is unclear. The CDR3 covers 13 residues. CDR1 is SGHRS and CDR2 is YFSETQ in the germline V gene. Trimming left V 0 bases short and J 5 bases short, with 5 bases between. The CDR3 DNA reads as TGCGCCAGCAGCTTGGGGCAGACCGGGGAGCTGTTTTTT. This translates into CASSLGQTGELFF.

This clone appeared a few times. The chain carries TRBV28 and TRBJ2-6; no firm D call. Per the germline V gene, CDR1 is MDHEN and CDR2 is SYDVKM. The V end lost 1 base, the J end lost 0 bases, and 10 bases lay between the germline ends. This CDR3 is 17 amino acids long. This CDR3 is CASSLSGSHSGANVLTF. In DNA, the CDR3 is TGTGCCAGCAGTTTATCCGGGTCCCACTCTGGGGCCAACGTCCTGACTTTC.

The rearrangement uses TRBV18 and TRBJ1-2, with TRBD1 matching over 10 bases. Germline CDR1 and CDR2: KGHSH and LQKENI. The CDR3 is made up of 19 amino acids. J gave up 4 bases and V 3 bases, and 17 bases lay outside the gene matches. DNA for the CDR3: TGTGCCAGCTCACCTTTAGGTCCCCAAAGACAGGGGGCAGGCTATGGCTACACCTTC. It yields the protein CASSPLGPQRQGAGYGYTF. The variable domain in full, with the rest retrieved from reference TRBV18 and TRBJ1-2, is NAGVMQNPRHLVRRRGQEARLRCSPMKGHSHVYWYRQLPEEGLKFMVYLQKENIIDESGMPKERFSAEFPKEGPSILRIQQVVRGDSAAYFCASSPLGPQRQGAGYGYTFGSGTRLTVV.

This clone occurred once. The chain links TRBV5-5 to TRBJ1-4; the match to TRBD1 covers 9 bases. Germline CDR1 and CDR2: SGHKS and YYEKEE (reference sequence). J gave up 8 bases and V 0 bases, and 8 bases lay outside the gene matches. The CDR3 spans 16 residues. Here the CDR3 DNA reads TGTGCCAGCAGCTTGGGGGGGACAGGGCAGGAGGAAAAACTGTTTTTT. Translated, it gives CASSLGGTGQEEKLFF.

The V gene is TRBV6-5, the J gene TRBJ2-5, with a tentative D call TRBD1 (5 bases). Trimming pared 10 bases from V and 4 bases from J, leaving 10 bases between. The CDR3 runs to 11 residues. Germline CDR1 MNHEY, CDR2 SVGAGI. CDR3 loop: CATQGRETQYF. In DNA form, the CDR3 reads TGTGCCACTCAGGGCCGAGAGACCCAGTACTTC.

This clone was detected a few times. V usage is TRBV5-5 and J usage is TRBJ1-1; 8 bases match TRBD1. This CDR3 region has 13 residues. Germline CDR1 reads SGHKS; CDR2 reads YYEKEE (reference sequence). V trimming: 4 bases; J trimming: 7 bases; junction bases outside the gene matches: 6. This CDR3 is CASSPTDRGEAFF. In DNA form, the CDR3 reads TGTGCCAGCAGCCCCACCGACAGGGGTGAAGCTTTCTTT.

The V and J genes are TRBV7-3 and TRBJ2-3; TRBD2 matches 10 bases. The ends lost 3 bases at V and 1 base at J; junction bases unmatched: 4. Germline-derived CDR1 and CDR2 are SGHTA and FQGTGA. This CDR3 has 16 residues. In DNA form, the CDR3 reads TGTGCCAGCAGCTTGCTAGCGGGAGTTGGCACAGATACGCAGTATTTT. Protein sequence: CASSLLAGVGTDTQYF.

This CDR3 is CATSTDLAGLTDTQYF. The CDR3 DNA is TGTGCCACCAGCACCGACTTAGCGGGACTAACAGATACGCAGTATTTT. The chain has TRBV15 and TRBJ2-3; TRBD2 aligns across 8 bases. CDR1 is LNHNV and CDR2 is YYDKDF in the germline V gene (reference sequence). CDR3 length: 16 residues. V shed 4 bases and J 3 bases; nucleotides not matched to a gene: 9.

This chain uses TRBV7-3 with TRBJ2-1, with 9 bases lining up with TRBD1. This CDR3 is built from 16 residues. V trimming: 2 bases; J trimming: 4 bases; junction bases outside the gene matches: 6. Germline V gene sequence: CDR1 SGHTA, CDR2 FQGTGA. DNA for the CDR3: TGTGCCAGCAGCTTAGTTGACAGGGGGAGATACAATGAGCAGTTCTTC. Protein sequence: CASSLVDRGRYNEQFF.

The V call is TRBV30, the J call TRBJ1-6, with 11 bases matching TRBD1. Trimming at V came to 2 bases and at J to 10 bases, leaving 7 bases not matched to a gene. Germline assignment: CDR1 GTSNPN and CDR2 SVGIG (reference sequence). There are 15 residues in the CDR3. The CDR3 region has the DNA TGTGCCTGGAGTTCGGGACAGGGGGTAACATCACCCCTCCACTTT. It codes for CAWSSGQGVTSPLHF.

The gene calls are TRBV3-1 (or the pseudogene TRBV3-2) and TRBJ1-5, with no clear D. Germline V gene lookup returns CDR1 LGHDT and CDR2 YNNKEL (reference sequence). Trimming cost V 4 bases and J 4 bases, with 8 bases left between them. The length of the CDR3 is 13 residues. The CDR3, as DNA: TGTGCCAGCAGCCGAGCGGGAAATCAGCCCCAGCATTTT. It is translated as CASSRAGNQPQHF.